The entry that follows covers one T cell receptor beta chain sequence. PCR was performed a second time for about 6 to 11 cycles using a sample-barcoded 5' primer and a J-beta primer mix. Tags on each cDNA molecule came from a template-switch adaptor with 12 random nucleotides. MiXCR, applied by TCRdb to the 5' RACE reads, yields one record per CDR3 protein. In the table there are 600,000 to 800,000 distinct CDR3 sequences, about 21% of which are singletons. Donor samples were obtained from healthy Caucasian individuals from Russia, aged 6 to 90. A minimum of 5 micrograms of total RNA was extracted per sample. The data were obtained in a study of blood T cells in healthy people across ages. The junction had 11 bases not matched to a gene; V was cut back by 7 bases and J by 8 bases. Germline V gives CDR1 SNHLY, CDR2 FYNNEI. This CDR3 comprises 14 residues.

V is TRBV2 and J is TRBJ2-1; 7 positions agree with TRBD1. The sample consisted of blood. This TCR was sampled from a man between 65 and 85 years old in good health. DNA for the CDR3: TGTGCCAGCAAGGGCGAAAGGGGGCTGTATGAGCAGTTCTTC. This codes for CASKGERGLYEQFF.